A single sample gave rise to the 2 T cell receptor beta chains below, sequenced in a study of cytomegalovirus exposure and HLA in healthy donors. 60 Vbeta and 13 Jbeta primers were used in PCR. The data were produced by immunoSEQ multiplex PCR, yet TCRdb's version contains in-frame clones alone and is incomplete. The table records about 160,000 clones, 81% of them present only once. The sequencing sample was made of PBMCs. The receptors stem from a man aged 45-65 years in good health and CMV-seropositive.

The V call is TRBV2, the J call TRBJ2-1, with 12 bases aligning to TRBD2. The ends lost 3 bases at V and 4 bases at J; junction bases unmatched: 7. Germline values: CDR1 SNHLY, CDR2 FYNNEI. There are 17 residues in the CDR3. CDR3 protein: CASSERASGGGYNEQFF. The CDR3, as DNA: TGTGCCAGCAGTGAGAGGGCTAGCGGGGGGGGTTACAATGAGCAGTTCTTC. Filled out from reference TRBV2 and TRBJ2-1, the complete variable domain reads EPEVTQTPSHQVTQMGQEVILRCVPISNHLYFYWYRQILGQKVEFLVSFYNNEISEKSEIFDDQFSVERPDGSNFTLKIRSTKLEDSAMYFCASSERASGGGYNEQFFGPGTRLTVL.

This clone has only one observation. This chain uses TRBV5-1 with TRBJ2-3, with D hard to call. The germline V and J ends were trimmed by 0 bases and 1 base, with 12 bases remaining between them. Per germline, CDR1 SGHRS and CDR2 YFSETQ. The CDR3 consists of 16 residues. In DNA, the CDR3 is TGCGCCAGCAGCTTGGCAAGTCAGATACGCACAGATACGCAGTATTTT. This sequence encodes CASSLASQIRTDTQYF.